This T cell receptor beta chain originates from a study of T cells in tuberculosis (dated by TCRdb to the late 2010s). Looking at the study overall: In the study, CD1B tetramers and high-throughput TCR immunosequencing were combined to characterize T cells specific for the mycobacterial lipid antigen glucose monomycolate (GMM). PBMC from active tuberculosis patients were archived either before standard anti-tuberculosis treatment began or within 7 days of the start of that treatment. With approximately ten people per group, a South African clinical cohort compared IGRA-negative adolescents, IGRA-positive adolescents with latent tuberculosis, and adults with active tuberculosis. What the study reported, not specific to this receptor: The smaller NN-distances in active tuberculosis patients were driven in part by shorter CDR3-alpha lengths, while the difference seen for TCR-beta was not statistically significant. Clinical samples were chosen by availability of cryopreserved specimens, and active tuberculosis cases were adults while controls were adolescents. With the diverse GMM-specific repertoire as input, a classifier achieved 80% to 90% accuracy (AUROC roughly 0.88), whereas GEM motif frequencies as input gave around 69% accuracy. Active tuberculosis TCR-alpha repertoires showed smaller mean NN-distances to GMM-specific TCRs than IGRA-negative controls, suggesting clonal expansion of these TCRs.

The active tuberculosis patients were newly diagnosed, HIV-seronegative South African adults aged 18 years or older. Confirmation of active tuberculosis came from positive sputum smear microscopy and/or a positive M. tuberculosis culture. Immunosequencing was performed on unsorted cryopreserved PBMC and covered roughly 98,000 T cells per clinical donor on average. TCR libraries were generated with the immunoSEQ multiplex PCR assay, using TCR-beta and/or TCR-alpha/delta assays for each sample. The amplified TCR libraries were sequenced on the Illumina high-throughput platform. The authors' analysis ran thus. Clustering and dimensionality reduction relied on pairwise TCRdist distances among GMM-specific receptors from T cells that were either sorted ex vivo or expanded in vitro. The score assigned to each clinical repertoire was mean NN-distance, meaning the average TCRdist to the nearest 10% of tetramer-positive reference sequences. To compute GEM TCR motif frequency, the fraction of unique TCRs matching known GEM sequences by V/J usage and CDR3 length was calculated. Active tuberculosis was classified by linear discriminant analysis with leave-one-out cross-validation, implemented in scikit-learn. This is the immuneACCESS table as TCRdb keeps it, with only in-frame sequences that have V and J called. A part of the clones is gone; compared with another copy, unresolved V genes explain less than half, and the rest is unexplained. The V and J calls and the clone size are those of that table, but D and trimming were determined from the DNA. The sample contains 9,500 to 12,000 clones, 94% of them found a single time. The top ten hold 13% of the sample.

For this clone: No cognate antigen has been identified for it. The sample holds no much larger clone one base away, and base qualities are not on file.

CDR1 and CDR2 are drawn from the germline V gene: MNHEY, SVGAGI. V sheds 2 bases and J sheds 6 bases, leaving 13 bases between their ends. From the cysteine through the phenylalanine, the CDR3 covers 14 amino acids. The CDR3 DNA has 42 bases and is translated from base 1. The sample was PBMCs. The clonotype comes from an adult with tuberculosis. Recombination joined TRBV6-5 with TRBJ2-5; a tentative D call is TRBD1 (5 bases match). The DNA reads TGTGCCAGCAGTTACGGTGGGGTGGACAAGACCCAGTACTTC. The resulting protein is CASSYGGVDKTQYF.